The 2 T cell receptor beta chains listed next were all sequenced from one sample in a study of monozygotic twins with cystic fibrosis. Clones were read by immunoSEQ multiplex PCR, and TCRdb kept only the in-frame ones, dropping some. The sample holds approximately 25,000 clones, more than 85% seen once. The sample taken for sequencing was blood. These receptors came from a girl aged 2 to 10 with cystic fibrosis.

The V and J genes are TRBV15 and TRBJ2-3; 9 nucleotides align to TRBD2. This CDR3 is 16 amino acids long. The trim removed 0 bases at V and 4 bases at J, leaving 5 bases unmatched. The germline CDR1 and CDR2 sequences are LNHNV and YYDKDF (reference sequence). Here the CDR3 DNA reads TGTGCCACCAGCAGAGAACGCGGGGGGGCCCCAGATACGCAGTATTTT. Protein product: CATSRERGGAPDTQYF.

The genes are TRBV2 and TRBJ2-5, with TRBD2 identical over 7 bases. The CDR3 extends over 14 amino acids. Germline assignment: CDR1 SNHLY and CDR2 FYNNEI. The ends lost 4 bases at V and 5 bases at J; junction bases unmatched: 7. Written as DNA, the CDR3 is TGTGCCAGCAGTGTTCTTCTAGCGGAGGAGACCCAGTACTTC. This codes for CASSVLLAEETQYF.